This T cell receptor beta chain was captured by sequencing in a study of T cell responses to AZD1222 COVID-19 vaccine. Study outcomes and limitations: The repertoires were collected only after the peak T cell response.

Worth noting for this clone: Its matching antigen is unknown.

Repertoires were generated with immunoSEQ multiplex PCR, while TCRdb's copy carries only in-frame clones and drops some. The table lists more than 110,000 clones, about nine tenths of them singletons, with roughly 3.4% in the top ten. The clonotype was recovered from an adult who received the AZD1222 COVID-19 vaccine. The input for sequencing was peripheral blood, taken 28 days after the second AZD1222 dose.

As DNA, the CDR3 is TGTGCCAGTAGTACAGGGATCTACTCGGGCAATCAGCCCCAGCATTTT. Amino acids: CASSTGIYSGNQPQHF. The chain recombines TRBV19 with TRBJ1-5; tentatively, D is TRBD1 (5 bases). Trimming removed 4 bases at V and 2 bases at J, with 15 bases between. The CDR3 contains 16 residues. CDR1 is LNHDA and CDR2 is SQIVND in the germline V gene (reference sequence).